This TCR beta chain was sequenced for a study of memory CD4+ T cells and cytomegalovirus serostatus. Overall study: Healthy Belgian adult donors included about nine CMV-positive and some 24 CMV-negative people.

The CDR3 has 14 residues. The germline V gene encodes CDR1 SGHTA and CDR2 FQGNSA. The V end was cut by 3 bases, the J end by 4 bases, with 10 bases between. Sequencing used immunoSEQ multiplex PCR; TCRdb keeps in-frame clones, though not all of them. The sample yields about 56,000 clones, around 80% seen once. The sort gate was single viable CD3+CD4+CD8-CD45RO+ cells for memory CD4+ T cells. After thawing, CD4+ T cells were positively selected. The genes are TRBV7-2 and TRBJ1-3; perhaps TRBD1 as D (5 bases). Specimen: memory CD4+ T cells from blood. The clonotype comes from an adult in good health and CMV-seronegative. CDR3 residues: CASSLGPEGNTIYF. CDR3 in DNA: TGTGCCAGCAGCTTGGGACCGGAGGGAAACACCATATATTTT. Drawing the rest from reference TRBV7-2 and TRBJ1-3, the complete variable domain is GAGVSQSPSNKVTEKGKDVELRCDPISGHTALYWYRQSLGQGLEFLIYFQGNSAPDKSGLPSDRFSAERTGGSVSTLTIQRTQQEDSAVYLCASSLGPEGNTIYFGEGSWLTVV.